The clone carrying this TCR beta chain was recorded only once. These data originate in a study of blood T cell repertoires in COVID-19. About the study: Acute and convalescent COVID-19 samples came from the United States, Italy and Spain. The analysed material was cDNA or gDNA that came from T cells, B-cell-depleted T cells, or PBMCs.

How the authors handled the data: Counts of nucleated cells, estimated from reference gene primer amplification, were obtained. Produced via immunoSEQ multiplex PCR; TCRdb's table is partial and in-frame only. V and J calls and clone size are given by that table; D and trimming were obtained from the DNA. The sample records 75,000 to 90,000 clones, roughly 78% being singletons. While infection was still active, Seattle patients were enrolled and then followed longitudinally. The CDR3 is 12 residues long. Trimming took off 4 bases at V and 5 bases at J, with 9 bases between the two ends. CDR1 and CDR2 from the germline V gene are SGDLS and YYNGEE.

This clonotype originated in a man aged 60 to 75 with COVID-19, enrolled during active disease. Sequenced: peripheral blood. The chain couples TRBV9 to TRBJ1-1, with TRBD1 as a possible D gene (5 bases). CDR3 in amino acids: CASSPQGTEAFF. CDR3 DNA sequence: TGTGCCAGCAGCCCCCAGGGAACTGAAGCTTTCTTT.